One and the same sample provided the 30 T cell receptor beta chains below, sequenced in a study of T cells after yellow fever vaccination. Each CDR3 protein gets one entry after TCRdb re-called the 5' RACE reads with MiXCR. The profile shows 500,000 to 650,000 distinct CDR3 sequences, about 15% of them singletons. The sequencing here drew on PBMCs, taken 5 days after the first yellow fever vaccination. All receptors come from a man between 18 and 29 years old who received the YFV17D yellow fever vaccine.

This clonotype was recorded a few times. The gene calls are TRBV6-1 and TRBJ2-3; 11 bases are a match to TRBD2. The CDR3 loop spans 18 amino acids. CDR1 MNHNS and CDR2 SASEGT come from the germline V gene. J lost 2 bases, V lost 7 bases, and 14 bases had no gene match. The CDR3: CASNINPPGLAVTDTQYF. The CDR3 nucleotides read TGTGCCAGCAACATCAATCCACCGGGACTAGCGGTCACAGATACGCAGTATTTT.

This clonotype was observed a handful of times. V usage is TRBV4-2 and J usage is TRBJ1-2; D ambiguous. There are 15 residues in the CDR3. The V end lost 0 bases, the J end lost 8 bases, and 16 bases lay between the germline ends. In germline, CDR1 is LGHNA, CDR2 YNFKEQ. CDR3 sequence: CASSQEHSPGGGYTF. The CDR3, as DNA: TGTGCCAGCAGCCAAGAGCATTCGCCGGGAGGAGGCTACACCTTC.

This clonotype came up a few times. The chain links TRBV9 to TRBJ2-5, with D perhaps TRBD2 (5 bases). V was cut by 3 bases and J by 5 bases, with 17 bases left in between. The CDR3 length is 15 residues. Germline V gene data show CDR1 as SGDLS and CDR2 as YYNGEE. CDR3 residues: CASSDSPGISETQYF. As DNA, the CDR3 is TGTGCCAGCAGCGATAGCCCCGGGATTAGCGAGACCCAGTACTTC. Supplemented by reference TRBV9 and TRBJ2-5, the full variable domain reads DSGVTQTPKHLITATGQRVTLRCSPRSGDLSVYWYQQSLDQGLQFLIQYYNGEERAKGNILERFSAQQFPDLHSELNLSSLELGDSALYFCASSDSPGISETQYFGPGTRLLVL.

In this sample, this clonotype turned up many times. This chain joins TRBV9 and TRBJ2-1; maybe TRBD2 (6 bases). Germline V CDR1 and CDR2: SGDLS, YYNGEE. V lost 4 bases and J lost 4, with 12 bases in between. The CDR3 loop spans 14 amino acids. This chain's CDR3 is CASSPDGGYNEQFF. The CDR3 nucleotides read TGTGCCAGCAGCCCCGACGGGGGTTACAATGAGCAGTTCTTC.

Ten or more counts support this clonotype. The rearrangement uses TRBV14 and TRBJ2-1; D is possibly TRBD2 (5 bases). This CDR3 comprises 14 residues. The germline V gene encodes CDR1 SGHDN and CDR2 FVKESK. V lost 1 base and J 1 base, leaving 5 bases between the germline ends. The CDR3 DNA follows: TGTGCCAGCAGCCAAGCGGGGTCCTACAATGAGCAGTTCTTC. Its protein product is CASSQAGSYNEQFF.

This clonotype has just a few counts. The chain combines TRBV7-8 with TRBJ2-7; D is ambiguous. The germline gives CDR1 SGHVS, CDR2 FQNEAQ. CDR3 size: 14 residues. The V gene lost 1 base and the J gene lost 3 bases, with 10 bases spanning the gap. CDR3 sequence: CASSLDPGYYEQYV. DNA of the CDR3: TGTGCCAGCAGCTTAGACCCTGGATACTACGAGCAGTACGTC.

The gene calls are TRBV18 and TRBJ2-3; 10 nucleotides match TRBD2. The CDR3 spans 16 residues. The germline V gene encodes CDR1 KGHSH and CDR2 LQKENI. V shed 0 bases and J 4 bases; nucleotides not matched to a gene: 4. This chain's CDR3 is CASSPPQAGGADTQYF. The CDR3 DNA sequence: TGTGCCAGCTCACCACCCCAAGCGGGGGGGGCAGATACGCAGTATTTT.

Only one count was recorded for this clonotype. Since a much larger clone is just one base distant, this may be a read error. The chain links TRBV5-1 to TRBJ2-5; 9 bases are shared with TRBD2. Germline values: CDR1 SGHRS, CDR2 YFSETQ. The CDR3 totals 15 residues. The CDR3 region has the DNA TGCGCCAGCAGCTTGGTTGGACTAGCGAAAGAGACCCTGTACTTC. This encodes CASSLVGLAKETLYF.

The J gene is TRBJ2-5, the V gene TRBV12-3 or TRBV12-4, with no clear D. With 7 bases removed from V and 0 bases from J, the gap between germline ends came to 9 bases. The CDR3 consists of 13 residues. CDR3 nucleotide sequence: TGTGCCAGCATGCGACCTTACCAAGAGACCCAGTACTTC. Its translation is CASMRPYQETQYF.

This clonotype was observed many times. The chain joins TRBV5-6 to TRBJ2-1; a possible D gene is TRBD2 (5 bases). The germline V gene encodes CDR1 SGHDT and CDR2 YYEEEE. Trimming removed 2 bases at V and 2 bases at J, with 20 bases between. CDR3 size: 18 residues. CDR3 sequence reads: CASSFPGGFASPYNEQFF. DNA for the CDR3: TGTGCCAGCAGCTTTCCAGGAGGCTTCGCCTCCCCCTACAATGAGCAGTTCTTC.

This sequence joins TRBV5-1 and TRBJ1-1, with D hard to call. This CDR3 region has 13 residues. V lost 3 bases and J 5 bases, leaving 11 bases between the germline ends. Germline CDR1 reads SGHRS; CDR2 reads YFSETQ. CDR3 residues: CASSSLEGTEAFF. For the CDR3, the DNA is TGCGCCAGCAGCTCCCTTGAAGGGACTGAAGCTTTCTTT. The whole variable domain, remainder taken from reference TRBV5-1 and TRBJ1-1, is KAGVTQTPRYLIKTRGQQVTLSCSPISGHRSVSWYQQTPGQGLQFLFEYFSETQRNKGNFPGRFSGRQFSNSRSEMNVSTLELGDSALYLCASSSLEGTEAFFGQGTRLTVV.

This clonotype has just a few counts. The chain joins TRBV2 to TRBJ2-5, with TRBD1 matching 10 bases. Germline V lookup: CDR1 SNHLY, CDR2 FYNNEI. V shed 9 bases, J shed 1 base, and the junction held 17 bases outside the gene matches. The CDR3 sequence is 18 residues long. The CDR3 here is CARQRNTGTGAIQETQYF. Here the CDR3 DNA reads TGTGCCAGACAAAGGAATACCGGGACAGGGGCCATCCAAGAGACCCAGTACTTC.

The J gene is TRBJ2-7, the V gene TRBV14; the D gene is possibly TRBD2 (7 bases). Looked up from germline, CDR1 is SGHDN and CDR2 is FVKESK. The CDR3 contains 14 residues. V was cut by 4 bases and J by 7 bases, with 17 bases left in between. Here the CDR3 DNA reads TGTGCCAGCAGCCTCGGAGGGGGGGCATGGGAGCAGTACTTC. Its translation: CASSLGGGAWEQYF. Complete variable domain (other parts from reference TRBV14 and TRBJ2-7): EAGVTQFPSHSVIEKGQTVTLRCDPISGHDNLYWYRRVMGKEIKFLLHFVKESKQDESGMPNNRFLAERTGGTYSTLKVQPAELEDSGVYFCASSLGGGAWEQYFGPGTRLTVT.

This clonotype has a handful of counts. The chain combines TRBV6-1 with TRBJ2-7, with TRBD2 as a possible D gene (5 bases). Between the trimmed V and J ends, which lost 6 bases and 2 bases, there was a span of 14 bases. Germline CDR1 and CDR2: MNHNS and SASEGT. This CDR3 region has 14 residues. The CDR3 DNA follows: TGTGCCAGCAGAACTAGACGGATCACCTACGAGCAGTACTTC. Its translation: CASRTRRITYEQYF.

V and J are TRBV4-2 and TRBJ1-4, with a possible D match to TRBD1 (6 bases). Germline loops: CDR1 LGHNA, CDR2 YNFKEQ. With 0 bases removed from V and 5 bases from J, the gap between germline ends came to 10 bases. CDR3 length: 15 amino acids. The CDR3 region is CASSQEQGRNEKLFF. CDR3 nucleotide sequence: TGTGCCAGCAGCCAAGAGCAGGGGAGGAATGAAAAACTGTTTTTT.

The rearrangement joins TRBV5-4 to TRBJ2-3; D is perhaps TRBD1 (5 bases). CDR1 is SGHNT, CDR2 YYREEE, per germline (reference sequence). The V gene lost 10 bases and the J gene lost 1 base, with 13 bases spanning the gap. This CDR3 is 13 amino acids long. CDR3 loop: CAVQGARTDTQYF. The CDR3 bases are TGTGCCGTCCAGGGCGCCCGCACAGATACGCAGTATTTT.

The sample holds one count of this clonotype. V is TRBV7-2 and J is TRBJ2-7, with no clear D. The V gene lost 1 base and the J gene lost 0 bases, with 7 bases spanning the gap. Germline V CDR1 and CDR2: SGHTA, FQGNSA. There are 14 residues in the CDR3. CDR3 DNA: TGTGCCAGCAGCTTAGTTGCTAGCTCCTACGAGCAGTACTTC. Translation gives CASSLVASSYEQYF.

The chain couples TRBV5-4 to TRBJ2-5; 8 bases map to TRBD1. The CDR3 sequence is 15 residues long. The J segment lost 2 bases and the V segment lost 0 bases, leaving 3 bases of the junction unmatched. CDR1 and CDR2 (germline): SGHNT, YYREEE (reference sequence). In DNA form, the CDR3 reads TGTGCCAGCAGCTTGGTGGGACAGGAACAAGAGACCCAGTACTTC. This gives the protein CASSLVGQEQETQYF.

V and J are TRBV7-2 and TRBJ2-5; D tentatively reads TRBD1 or TRBD2 (5 bases each). The V and J ends lost 1 base and 13 bases respectively, with 19 bases between them. This CDR3 spans 14 amino acids. CDR1 SGHTA and CDR2 FQGNSA come from the germline V gene. The CDR3 is CASSLDIAGTSGYF. CDR3 coding DNA: TGTGCCAGCAGCTTAGATATAGCCGGGACCTCGGGGTACTTC.

This clonotype showed up just a few times. The V call is TRBV4-3, the J call TRBJ2-2; 12 bases fit TRBD2. The CDR3 extends over 19 amino acids. Germline V CDR1 and CDR2: LGHNA, YSLEER. Unmatched junction bases numbered 7, after V lost 0 bases and J lost 2 bases. Here the CDR3 reads CASSQDSTSGGDNTGELFF. The CDR3, as DNA: TGCGCCAGCAGCCAAGATTCGACTAGCGGGGGAGATAACACCGGGGAGCTGTTTTTT.

This clonotype was seen more than once but under ten times. CDR3 sequence: CASSPPRDRIGTEAFF. DNA for the CDR3: TGTGCCAGCTCACCACCGAGGGACAGGATAGGAACTGAAGCTTTCTTT. The V gene is TRBV18, the J gene TRBJ1-1, with TRBD1 identical over 8 bases. Germline values: CDR1 KGHSH, CDR2 LQKENI. Losses at the gene ends were 0 bases for V and 5 bases for J; bases not matched to a gene: 8. The CDR3 spans 16 residues. The full variable domain, in which reference TRBV18 and TRBJ1-1 provide the parts outside the CDR3, is NAGVMQNPRHLVRRRGQEARLRCSPMKGHSHVYWYRQLPEEGLKFMVYLQKENIIDESGMPKERFSAEFPKEGPSILRIQQVVRGDSAAYFCASSPPRDRIGTEAFFGQGTRLTVV.

In this sample, this clonotype turned up many times. The chain has TRBV20-1 and TRBJ1-2, with 10 bases that match TRBD1. CDR1 and CDR2 from the germline V gene are DFQATT and SNEGSKA (reference sequence). The CDR3 has 15 amino acids. Trimming took 0 bases from V and 2 from J; bases not matched to a gene: 3. CDR3 amino acids: CSARDGDRGNYGYTF. In nucleotides, the CDR3 is TGCAGTGCTAGAGATGGGGACAGGGGAAACTATGGCTACACCTTC.

This clonotype turned up a few times. V usage is TRBV20-1 and J usage is TRBJ2-5; D unclear. CDR3 size: 13 residues. From germline, CDR1 is DFQATT and CDR2 SNEGSKA (reference sequence). Trimming pared 5 bases from V and 6 bases from J, leaving 16 bases between. CDR3 loop: CSASRLDSKTQYF. The CDR3 region has the DNA TGCAGTGCTTCTCGACTGGATTCGAAGACCCAGTACTTC.

The chain recombines TRBV6-2 or TRBV6-3 with TRBJ1-6, with D unclear. This CDR3 spans 14 amino acids. Germline V gene sequence: CDR1 MNHEY, CDR2 SVGEGT. Deletions cut 2 bases from V and 9 bases from J, with 11 bases between. Written as DNA, the CDR3 is TGTGCCAGCAGTTACGGAGGGTCTGCTTCACCCCTCCACTTT. Protein product: CASSYGGSASPLHF.

V is TRBV4-1 and J is TRBJ1-3; D not certain. CDR3 length: 12 residues. Germline V lookup: CDR1 MGHRA, CDR2 YSYEKL. V lost 6 bases and J lost 0, with 3 bases in between. The CDR3 nucleotides are TGCGCCAGCAGGGACTCTGGAAACACCATATATTTT. It specifies CASRDSGNTIYF.

This clonotype was picked up a small number of times. The chain joins TRBV20-1 to TRBJ1-3; a possible D gene is TRBD1 (5 bases). The ends were cut back, 6 bases at V and 2 bases at J, with 11 bases in the middle. The CDR3 runs 13 residues. The germline CDR1 and CDR2 sequences are DFQATT and SNEGSKA (reference sequence). CDR3 nucleotides: TGCAGTGCCCCCAGGGAAACTGGAAACACCATATATTTT. This translates into CSAPRETGNTIYF.

The gene calls are TRBV7-8 and TRBJ2-2; TRBD2 agrees at 8 bases. The V and J ends lost 5 bases and 7 bases, in that order; junction bases with no gene match: 12. This CDR3 is 16 amino acids long. Per the germline V gene, CDR1 is SGHVS and CDR2 is FQNEAQ. CDR3 residues: CASSDLSGGQDGELFF. The CDR3, as DNA: TGTGCCAGCAGCGACCTGAGCGGGGGCCAGGACGGGGAGCTGTTTTTT.

In regard to this clonotype: Germline and junction disagree at one end, which may indicate a read error. The V gene is TRBV11-2, the J gene TRBJ2-5, with TRBD2 matching over 7 bases. The CDR3 sequence is 14 residues long. CDR1 and CDR2 from the germline V gene are SGHAT and FQNNGV. The CDR3 is CASSLDRRGGTQNF. Here the CDR3 DNA reads TGTGCCAGCAGCTTAGATCGGAGGGGAGGGACCCAGAACTTC.

The chain joins TRBV5-1 to TRBJ1-1; possible D gene TRBD1, 5 bases. Germline V gene sequence: CDR1 SGHRS, CDR2 YFSETQ. The CDR3 loop spans 15 amino acids. Deletions cut 3 bases from V and 7 bases from J, with 19 bases between. CDR3 coding DNA: TGCGCCAGCAGCTCCTCGGGACTTCCAGTGAGTGAAGCTTTCTTT. This sequence encodes CASSSSGLPVSEAFF.

The chain couples TRBV7-9 to TRBJ2-5, with 7 bases identical to TRBD2. J gave up 4 bases and V 4 bases, and 6 bases lay outside the gene matches. This CDR3 contains 14 residues. Looked up from germline, CDR1 is SEHNR and CDR2 is FQNEAQ (reference sequence). DNA of the CDR3: TGTGCCAGCAGCTCCCGACTAGCCGGAGAGACCCAGTACTTC. This encodes CASSSRLAGETQYF.